This T cell receptor beta chain was sequenced for a study of blood T cell repertoires in COVID-19. Original data processing: Nucleated cell number was recorded as an estimate derived from reference gene primer amplification. Method: immunoSEQ multiplex PCR; TCRdb's copy keeps in-frame clones and lacks some. V, J and clone size are those of that table, while D and trimming were read from the DNA. The table records around 240,000 clones, 70% to 90% of them present only once. Participant reports of clinical history set cohort assignment. Shortly before study entry, within 2 weeks, exposed participants had met a COVID-19 case. The TCR was taken from a man between 45 and 60 years old who had been exposed to COVID-19. The sample was PBMCs or T cells enriched from blood (not recorded which).

The CDR3 protein is CASSMGLAGGTETQYF. The CDR3 nucleotides read TGTGCCAGCAGTATGGGACTAGCGGGAGGTACAGAGACCCAGTACTTC. The chain joins TRBV2 to TRBJ2-5; 15 nucleotides match TRBD2. J was trimmed by 4 bases and V by 5 bases; bases with no gene match: 5. In germline, CDR1 is SNHLY, CDR2 FYNNEI. The CDR3 is 16 amino acids.